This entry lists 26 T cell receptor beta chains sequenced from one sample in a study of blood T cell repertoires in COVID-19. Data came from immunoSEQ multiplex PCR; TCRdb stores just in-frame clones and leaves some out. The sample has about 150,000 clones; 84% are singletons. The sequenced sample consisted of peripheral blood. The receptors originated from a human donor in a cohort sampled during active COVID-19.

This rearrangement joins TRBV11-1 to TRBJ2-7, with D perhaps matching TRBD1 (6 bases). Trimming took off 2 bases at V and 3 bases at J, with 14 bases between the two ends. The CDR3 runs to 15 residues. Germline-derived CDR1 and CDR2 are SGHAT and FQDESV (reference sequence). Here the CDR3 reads CASSLTDSRLYEQYF. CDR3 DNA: TGTGCCAGCAGCTTAACGGACAGTCGCCTCTACGAGCAGTACTTC.

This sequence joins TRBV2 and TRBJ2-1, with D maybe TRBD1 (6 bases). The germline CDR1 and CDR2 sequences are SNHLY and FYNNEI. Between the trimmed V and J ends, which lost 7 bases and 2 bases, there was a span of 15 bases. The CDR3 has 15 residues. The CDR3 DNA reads TGTGCCAGCACCTCACAGGGTTCCGCCTACAATGAGCAGTTCTTC. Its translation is CASTSQGSAYNEQFF. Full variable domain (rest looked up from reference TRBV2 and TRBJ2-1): EPEVTQTPSHQVTQMGQEVILRCVPISNHLYFYWYRQILGQKVEFLVSFYNNEISEKSEIFDDQFSVERPDGSNFTLKIRSTKLEDSAMYFCASTSQGSAYNEQFFGPGTRLTVL.

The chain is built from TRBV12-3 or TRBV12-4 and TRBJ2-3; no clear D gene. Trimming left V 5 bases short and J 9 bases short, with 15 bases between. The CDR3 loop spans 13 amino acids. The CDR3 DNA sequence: TGTGCCAGCAGTACAAGACGGAGCTTAACGCAGTATTTT. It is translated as CASSTRRSLTQYF.

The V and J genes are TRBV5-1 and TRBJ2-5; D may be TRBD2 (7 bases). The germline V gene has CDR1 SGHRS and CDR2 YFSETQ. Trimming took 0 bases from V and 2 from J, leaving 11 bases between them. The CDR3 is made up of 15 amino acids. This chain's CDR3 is CASSLDGGRQETQYF. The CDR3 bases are TGCGCCAGCAGCTTGGACGGGGGGCGGCAAGAGACCCAGTACTTC.

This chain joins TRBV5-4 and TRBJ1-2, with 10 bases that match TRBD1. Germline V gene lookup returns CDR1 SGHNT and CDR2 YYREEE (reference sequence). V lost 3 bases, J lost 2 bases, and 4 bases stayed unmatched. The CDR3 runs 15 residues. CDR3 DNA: TGTGCCAGCAGCTACCAGGACAGGGGGAACTATGGCTACACCTTC. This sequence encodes CASSYQDRGNYGYTF.

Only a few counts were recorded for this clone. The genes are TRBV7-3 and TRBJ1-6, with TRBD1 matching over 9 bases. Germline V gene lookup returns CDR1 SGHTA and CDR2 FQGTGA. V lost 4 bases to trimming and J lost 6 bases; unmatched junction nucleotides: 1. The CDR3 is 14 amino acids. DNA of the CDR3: TGTGCCAGCAGCTCGACAGGGGGTAATTCACCCCTCCACTTT. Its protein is CASSSTGGNSPLHF.

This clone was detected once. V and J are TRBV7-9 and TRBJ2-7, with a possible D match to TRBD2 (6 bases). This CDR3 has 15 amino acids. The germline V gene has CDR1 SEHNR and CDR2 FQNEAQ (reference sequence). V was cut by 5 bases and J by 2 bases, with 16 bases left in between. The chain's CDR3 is CASSPRGAGPYEQYV. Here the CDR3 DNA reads TGTGCCAGCAGCCCCCGCGGGGCCGGACCCTACGAGCAGTACGTC.

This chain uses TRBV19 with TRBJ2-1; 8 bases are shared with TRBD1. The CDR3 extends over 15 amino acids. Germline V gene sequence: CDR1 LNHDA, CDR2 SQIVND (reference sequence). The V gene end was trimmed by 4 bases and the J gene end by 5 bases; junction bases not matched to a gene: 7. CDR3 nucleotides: TGTGCCAGTAGTAGTGGGCAGGGGGCCCACAATGAGCAGTTCTTC. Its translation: CASSSGQGAHNEQFF. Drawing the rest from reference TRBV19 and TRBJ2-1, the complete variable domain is DGGITQSPKYLFRKEGQNVTLSCEQNLNHDAMYWYRQDPGQGLRLIYYSQIVNDFQKGDIAEGYSVSREKKESFPLTVTSAQKNPTAFYLCASSSGQGAHNEQFFGPGTRLTVL.

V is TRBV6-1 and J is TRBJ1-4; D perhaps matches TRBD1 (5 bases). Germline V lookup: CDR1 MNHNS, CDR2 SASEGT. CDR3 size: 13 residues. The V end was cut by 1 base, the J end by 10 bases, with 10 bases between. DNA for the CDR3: TGTGCCAGCAGTGAAGTCGACAGCGTAAAACTGTTTTTT. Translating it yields CASSEVDSVKLFF.

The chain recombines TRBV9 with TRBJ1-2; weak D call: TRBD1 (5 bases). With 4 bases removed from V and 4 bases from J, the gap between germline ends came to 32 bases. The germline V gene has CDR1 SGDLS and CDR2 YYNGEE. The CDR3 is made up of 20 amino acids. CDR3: CASSHGARDYRTEGLYGYTF. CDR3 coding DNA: TGTGCCAGCAGCCATGGGGCTAGGGACTATCGCACGGAGGGCCTCTATGGCTACACCTTC.

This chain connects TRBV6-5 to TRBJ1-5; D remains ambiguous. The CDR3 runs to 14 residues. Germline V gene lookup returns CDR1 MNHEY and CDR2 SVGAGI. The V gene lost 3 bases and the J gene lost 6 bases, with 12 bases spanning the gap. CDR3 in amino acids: CASSYTPSSQPQHF. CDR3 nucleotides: TGTGCCAGCAGTTATACCCCGTCGAGTCAGCCCCAGCATTTT.

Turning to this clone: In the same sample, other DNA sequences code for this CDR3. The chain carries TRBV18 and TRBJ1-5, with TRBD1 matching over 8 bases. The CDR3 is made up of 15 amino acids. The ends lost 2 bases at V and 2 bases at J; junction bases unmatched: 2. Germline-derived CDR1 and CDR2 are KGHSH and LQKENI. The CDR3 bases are TGTGCCAGCTCACCAGACAGGGGTGGCAATCAGCCCCAGCATTTT. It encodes CASSPDRGGNQPQHF.

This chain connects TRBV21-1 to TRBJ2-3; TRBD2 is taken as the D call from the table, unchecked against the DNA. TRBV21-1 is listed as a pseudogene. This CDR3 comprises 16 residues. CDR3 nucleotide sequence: TGTGCCAGCAGCAAAGGGACTAGCGACAGCACAGATACGCAGTATTTT. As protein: CASSKGTSDSTDTQYF.

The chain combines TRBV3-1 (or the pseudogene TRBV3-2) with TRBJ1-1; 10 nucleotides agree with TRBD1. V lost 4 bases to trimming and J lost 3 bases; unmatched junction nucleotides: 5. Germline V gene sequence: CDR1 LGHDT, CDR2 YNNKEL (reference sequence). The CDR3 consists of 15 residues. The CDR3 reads CASSRQGAVHTEAFF. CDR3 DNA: TGTGCCAGCAGCCGACAGGGGGCAGTCCACACTGAAGCTTTCTTT.

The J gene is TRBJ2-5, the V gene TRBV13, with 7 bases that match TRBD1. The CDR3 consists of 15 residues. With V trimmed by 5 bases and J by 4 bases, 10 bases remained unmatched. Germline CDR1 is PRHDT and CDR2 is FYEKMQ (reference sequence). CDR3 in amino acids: CASSLPRTGRETQYF. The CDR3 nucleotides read TGTGCCAGCAGCCTACCAAGGACAGGCAGAGAGACCCAGTACTTC.

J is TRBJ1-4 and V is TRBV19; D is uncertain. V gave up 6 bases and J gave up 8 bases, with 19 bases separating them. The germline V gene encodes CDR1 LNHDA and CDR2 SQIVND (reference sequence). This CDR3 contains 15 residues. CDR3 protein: CASSTRGTLGEKLFF. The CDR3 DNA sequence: TGTGCCAGTAGCACACGCGGAACGTTAGGCGAAAAACTGTTTTTT. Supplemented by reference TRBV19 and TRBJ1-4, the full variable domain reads DGGITQSPKYLFRKEGQNVTLSCEQNLNHDAMYWYRQDPGQGLRLIYYSQIVNDFQKGDIAEGYSVSREKKESFPLTVTSAQKNPTAFYLCASSTRGTLGEKLFFGSGTQLSVL.

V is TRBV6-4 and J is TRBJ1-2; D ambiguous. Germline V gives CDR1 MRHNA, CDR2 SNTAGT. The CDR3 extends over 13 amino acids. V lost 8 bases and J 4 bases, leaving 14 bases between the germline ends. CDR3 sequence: CASSPTGSYGYTF. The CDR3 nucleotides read TGTGCCAGCTCCCCGACGGGATCCTATGGCTACACCTTC.

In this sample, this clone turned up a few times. Here the CDR3 DNA reads TGCGCCCTTGCCGGGACAGGGGGCAGTGGGGCTGAAGCTTTCTTT. This sequence encodes CALAGTGGSGAEAFF. The chain recombines TRBV10-1 with TRBJ1-1, with TRBD1 matching over 12 bases. The CDR3 sequence is 15 residues long. Germline V gene sequence: CDR1 WNHNN, CDR2 SYGVQD (reference sequence). V gave up 11 bases and J gave up 6 bases; unmatched junction bases: 13.

The CDR3 here is CAWSTGPLHF. Written as DNA, the CDR3 is TGTGCCTGGAGTACCGGGCCCCTCCACTTT. The V gene is TRBV30, the J gene TRBJ1-6; D is undetermined. Germline V gene sequence: CDR1 GTSNPN, CDR2 SVGIG (reference sequence). The CDR3 is 10 amino acids. Trimming cost V 2 bases and J 13 bases, with 6 bases left between them.

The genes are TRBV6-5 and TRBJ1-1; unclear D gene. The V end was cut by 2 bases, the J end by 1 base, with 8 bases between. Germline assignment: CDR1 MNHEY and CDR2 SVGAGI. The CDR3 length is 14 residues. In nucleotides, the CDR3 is TGTGCCAGCAGTTACCGGGTGGGGAACACTGAAGCTTTCTTT. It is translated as CASSYRVGNTEAFF.

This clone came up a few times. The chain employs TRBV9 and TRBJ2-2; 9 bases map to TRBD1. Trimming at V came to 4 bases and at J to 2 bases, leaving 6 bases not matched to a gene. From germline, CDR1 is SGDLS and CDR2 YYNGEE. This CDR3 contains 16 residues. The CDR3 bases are TGTGCCAGCAGCAGACCGGGACAGGGAAACACCGGGGAGCTGTTTTTT. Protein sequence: CASSRPGQGNTGELFF.

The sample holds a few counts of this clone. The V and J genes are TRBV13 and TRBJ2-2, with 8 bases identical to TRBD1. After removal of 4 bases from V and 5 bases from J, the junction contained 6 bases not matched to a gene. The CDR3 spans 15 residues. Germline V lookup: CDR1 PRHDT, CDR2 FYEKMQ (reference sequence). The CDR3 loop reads CASSSLTGVTGELFF. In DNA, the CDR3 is TGTGCCAGCAGCTCTTTGACAGGGGTAACCGGGGAGCTGTTTTTT. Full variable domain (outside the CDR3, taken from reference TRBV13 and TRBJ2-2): AAGVIQSPRHLIKEKRETATLKCYPIPRHDTVYWYQQGPGQDPQFLISFYEKMQSDKGSIPDRFSAQQFSDYHSELNMSSLELGDSALYFCASSSLTGVTGELFFGEGSRLTVL.

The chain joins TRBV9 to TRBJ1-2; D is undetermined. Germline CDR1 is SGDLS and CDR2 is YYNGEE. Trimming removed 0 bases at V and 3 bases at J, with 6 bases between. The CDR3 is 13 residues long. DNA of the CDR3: TGTGCCAGCAGCGTAGGGGCCTACTATGGCTACACCTTC. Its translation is CASSVGAYYGYTF.

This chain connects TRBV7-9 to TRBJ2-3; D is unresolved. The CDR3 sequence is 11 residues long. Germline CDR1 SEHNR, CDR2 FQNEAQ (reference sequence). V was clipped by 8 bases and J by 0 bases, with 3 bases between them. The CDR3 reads CASGSTDTQYF. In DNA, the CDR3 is TGTGCCAGCGGCAGCACAGATACGCAGTATTTT.

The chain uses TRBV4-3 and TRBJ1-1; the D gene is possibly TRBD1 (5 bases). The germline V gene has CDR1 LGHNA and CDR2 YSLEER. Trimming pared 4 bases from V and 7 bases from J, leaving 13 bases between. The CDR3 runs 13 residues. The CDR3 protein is CASSRTQQVEAFF. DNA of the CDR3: TGCGCCAGCAGCCGAACCCAACAGGTTGAAGCTTTCTTT.

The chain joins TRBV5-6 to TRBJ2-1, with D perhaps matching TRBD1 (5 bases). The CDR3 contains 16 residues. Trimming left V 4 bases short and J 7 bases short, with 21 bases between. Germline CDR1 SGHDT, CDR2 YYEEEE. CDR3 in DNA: TGTGCCAGCAGCCCCCTAGGGGAACAGGTGGGGAATGAGCAGTTCTTC. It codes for CASSPLGEQVGNEQFF.